This T cell receptor beta chain was sequenced during a study of CD8 T cell repertoires and HIV-1 epitope variants. Background on the study: T cells were stimulated with Twenty-five Gag and Nef peptides separately. Separate from the cultures, 1M uncultured T cells served as baseline.

Whole-study findings and limits: Under 10 antigen-specific TCR beta clonotypes were found; more than five seemed cross-reactive to variants. Nef KF9 drew roughly 5 clonotypes and HW9 one, without TAALDMSHF responses.

Details on this clone: Its target is not known.

The table came from immunoSEQ multiplex PCR; TCRdb's copy has only in-frame clones and leaves some out. The sample includes under 100,000 clones, approximately 70% seen only once; the top ten take roughly 25%. CDR3 length: 14 amino acids. V dropped 3 bases and J dropped 4 bases, with 15 bases sitting between them. Germline lookup yields CDR1 SQVTM and CDR2 ANQGSEA. This chain links TRBV29-1 with TRBJ1-1; possible D gene TRBD1, 5 bases. Input material: uncultured baseline CD8+ T cells from peripheral blood mononuclear cells (PBMCs). The sequence derives from a male donor with HIV. The CDR3 region has the DNA TGCAGCGTTGAGGCTGCGGGGGTTGGCACTGAAGCTTTCTTT. It translates to CSVEAAGVGTEAFF.